The present T cell receptor beta chain was sequenced within a study of cytomegalovirus exposure and HLA in healthy donors. Study-level results: Researchers catalogued 164 TCR beta chains as cytomegalovirus-associated.

The PCR ran on 60 Vbeta and 13 Jbeta primers. The assay was immunoSEQ multiplex PCR, and TCRdb's table has in-frame clones only and misses some. The sample gives over 90,000 clones, roughly four fifths of which show up once; around a tenth is in the top ten. On this clone: Its antigen is not known.

CDR1 and CDR2 (germline): GTSNPN, SVGIG (reference sequence). CDR3 size: 14 residues. Trimming at V came to 8 bases and at J to 11 bases, leaving 15 bases not matched to a gene. The rearrangement links TRBV30 to TRBJ1-4, with TRBD1 matching 9 bases. This TCR derives from a male donor in good health and CMV-seropositive. Material for sequencing was PBMCs. This CDR3 is CAQVSTGGVCKLFF. The CDR3, as DNA: TGTGCCCAAGTATCGACAGGGGGAGTGTGTAAACTGTTTTTT.